The rows below give T cell receptor beta chains drawn from one sample of a study of vaccination and CD4 T cells after COVID-19. TCRdb itself ran the PCR reads through MiXCR, one entry per CDR3 protein. The table includes approximately 11,000 distinct CDR3 sequences, under 35% detected once. No antigen has been identified for these receptors. Sequenced: cultured CD4+ T cells from blood. These receptors were obtained from a human donor with COVID-19. CDR3s include the opening cysteine and the closing phenylalanine or tryptophan. The D gene is left open where the match is weak. The size entry is marked missing in some rows and otherwise reads once, few, many or a size class.

TRBJ2-5 | NA | TRBV20-1 | NA | TGCAGTGCCCCCACCCGGGAGACCCAGTACTTC | CSAPTRETQYF
TRBJ2-7 | NA | TRBV20-1 | TRBD2 | TGCAGTGCCCCGACTAGCGGGGGGTACGAGCAGTACTTC | CSAPTSGGYEQYF
TRBJ2-7 | few | TRBV6-1 | TRBD1 | TGTGCCAGCGCAGCCGGGACAGGGGTGGGCGAGCAGTACTTC | CASAAGTGVGEQYF
TRBJ2-7 | NA | TRBV20-1 | TRBD2 | TGCAGTGCTAGACGCCCGTTAGCGGGGGGGTACGAGCAGTACTTC | CSARRPLAGGYEQYF
TRBJ1-1 | few | TRBV28 | NA | TGTGCCAGCACCCCATTTCGCACAGGGAGTAGATACACTGAAGCTTTCTTT | CASTPFRTGSRYTEAFF
TRBJ1-6 | few | TRBV28 | NA | TGTGCCAGCAGTTTACCGGGGGCGTCTTCACCCCTCCACTTT | CASSLPGASSPLHF
TRBJ2-6 | few | TRBV7-9 | NA | TGTGCCATTGGGGGCAGTTACTCTGGGGCCAACGTCCTGACTTTC | CAIGGSYSGANVLTF
TRBJ1-2 | NA | TRBV28 | TRBD1 | TGTGCCAGCAGAAAGACCGGGACAGGGGGCGCGGGGTCTGGCTACACCTTC | CASRKTGTGGAGSGYTF
TRBJ2-3 | few | TRBV6-4 | TRBD2 | TGTGCCAGCAGTGAGGAAGCGGGGGGGCCCACAGATACGCAGTATTTT | CASSEEAGGPTDTQYF
TRBJ1-2 | few | TRBV20-1 | NA | TGCAGTGCTACCGAAGGGGGTGGCTACACCTTC | CSATEGGGYTF
TRBJ1-2 | NA | TRBV27 | NA | TGTGCCAGCAGTCCGAGGACCAATAACTATGGCTACACCTTC | CASSPRTNNYGYTF
TRBJ2-3 | NA | TRBV7-3 | TRBD2 | TGTGCCAGCAGCTTAACCTCCGGGGGGGGCCCAGATACGCAGTATTTT | CASSLTSGGGPDTQYF
TRBJ1-3 | NA | TRBV27 | NA | TGTGCCAGCAGTCAATCCAGGCCCAGTCGGCAGTCTGGAAACACCATATATTTT | CASSQSRPSRQSGNTIYF
TRBJ2-7 | NA | TRBV19 | TRBD2 | TGTGCCAGTAGTACAGAATACGGGACTAGCGGGGCTCTCTACGAGCAGTACTTC | CASSTEYGTSGALYEQYF
TRBJ1-1 | few | TRBV7-2 | NA | TGTGCCAGCAGCTTGGTTGCGGGAACCACTGAAGCTTTCTTT | CASSLVAGTTEAFF
TRBJ1-5 | NA | TRBV28 | NA | TGTGCCAGCAGGGAGACAGTACCTCAGCCCCAGCATTTT | CASRETVPQPQHF
TRBJ2-2 | NA | TRBV5-1 | TRBD2 | TGCGCCAGCAGCTTGCCCAGGGAGGGCGGGGAGCTGTTTTTT | CASSLPREGGELFF
TRBJ1-5 | NA | TRBV6-1 | NA | TGTGCCAGCACCACTACCGGACAGCCCCAGCATTTT | CASTTTGQPQHF
TRBJ1-5 | few | TRBV9 | TRBD1 | TGTGCCAGCAGCGCCGGACAGGGAACTAATCAGCCCCAGCATTTT | CASSAGQGTNQPQHF
TRBJ1-3 | few | TRBV19 | TRBD1 | TGTGCCAGTAGTTTCGGGACAGGGGTATTCAACACCATATATTTT | CASSFGTGVFNTIYF
TRBJ1-2 | NA | TRBV19 | TRBD1 | TGTGCCAGTAACACCCGGGACAGGGGCAATGGCTACACCTTC | CASNTRDRGNGYTF
TRBJ2-3 | NA | TRBV5-4 | NA | TGTGCCAGCAGCCCGCCCCGGACACGCCGCACAGATACGCAGTATTTT | CASSPPRTRRTDTQYF
TRBJ2-5 | NA | TRBV19 | NA | TGTGCCAGTAGCACCACCGGGGCAGGGCCGGGGACCCAGTACTTC | CASSTTGAGPGTQYF
TRBJ1-1 | few | TRBV6-2/TRBV6-3 | NA | TGTGCCAGCAGTTACAGTGTGGTGAGTACTGAAGCTTTCTTT | CASSYSVVSTEAFF
TRBJ1-3 | NA | TRBV2 | NA | TGTGCCACGAACAGGGTATCTGGAAACACCATATATTTT | CATNRVSGNTIYF
TRBJ2-5 | NA | TRBV7-3 | NA | TGTGCCAGCAGCTTAACGCCCGCCTCAGAGACCCAGTACTTC | CASSLTPASETQYF
TRBJ2-5 | NA | TRBV20-1 | NA | TGCAGTGCTAGAGATCAGGGTTGGGAGACCCAGTACTTC | CSARDQGWETQYF
TRBJ2-1 | few | TRBV24-1 | TRBD1 | TGTGCCACCAGTGAACTAGGTAGGGGACAGGGGCGAAATGAGCAGTTCTTC | CATSELGRGQGRNEQFF
TRBJ1-6 | few | TRBV4-2 | TRBD1 | TGTGCCAGCAGCCAAGCCGGGACAGTAAATTCACCCCTCCACTTT | CASSQAGTVNSPLHF